Listed below are T cell receptor beta chains from one sample, sequenced in a study of T-cell reconstitution after alpha-beta-depleted transplantation in children. MiXCR was run by TCRdb on the PCR reads, yielding one entry per CDR3 protein. The sample gives about 130,000 distinct CDR3 sequences, roughly 9.7% of which show up once; under 30% is in the top ten. The starting material was PBMCs, mostly from graft donor cells, obtained 180 days after TCRalphabeta/CD19-depleted stem cell transplant. The receptors were gathered from a girl in the first two years of life who had a stem cell transplant for combined immunodeficiency, so the T cells may come from the graft donor. Both conserved end residues are part of each CDR3. D genes are given only for firm matches. Size is omitted from some rows. Given values are once, few, many or a class for expanded clones.

TRBV7-2	TRBJ1-2	-	15	many	CASSLAAGAYYGYTF	TGTGCCAGCAGCTTAGCGGCGGGGGCCTACTATGGCTACACCTTC
TRBV5-1	TRBJ2-2	TRBD1	13	few	CASSDRVTGELFF	TGCGCCAGCAGCGACAGGGTTACCGGGGAGCTGTTTTTT
TRBV9	TRBJ2-6	TRBD1	19	few	CASSVLYRTGESGANVLTF	TGTGCCAGCAGCGTGTTATACCGGACAGGGGAGTCTGGGGCCAACGTCCTGACTTTC
TRBV29-1	TRBJ1-2	-	11	-	CSVGGAYGYTF	TGCAGCGTTGGAGGGGCCTATGGCTACACCTTC
TRBV6-5	TRBJ1-2	-	14	few	CASSYSRTASGYTF	TGTGCCAGCAGTTACTCGAGAACAGCATCGGGCTACACCTTC
TRBV7-2	TRBJ2-4	TRBD2	15	few	CASSPVAGVGNIQYF	TGTGCCAGCAGCCCAGTGGCGGGGGTGGGAAACATTCAGTACTTC
TRBV20-1	TRBJ2-2	TRBD2	16	few	CSASIGLAGGAGELFF	TGCAGTGCTTCCATAGGACTAGCGGGGGGGGCCGGGGAGCTGTTTTTT
TRBV20-1	TRBJ1-6	-	15	-	CSAREGSSYNSPLHF	TGCAGTGCTAGAGAGGGCAGCTCCTATAATTCACCCCTCCACTTT
TRBV7-2	TRBJ2-2	-	20	-	CASSLIGLIATPTYTGELFF	TGTGCCAGCAGCCTTATCGGACTCATTGCGACCCCAACATACACCGGGGAGCTGTTTTTT
TRBV18	TRBJ2-3	-	12	many	CASSPMADTQYF	TGTGCCAGCTCACCCATGGCGGATACGCAGTATTTT
TRBV5-1	TRBJ2-7	-	15	many	CASSLTGRSDYEQYF	TGCGCCAGCAGCTTAACGGGACGGTCGGACTACGAGCAGTACTTC
TRBV6-1	TRBJ1-2	-	13	many	CASSPGQYYGYTF	TGTGCCAGCAGTCCTGGACAGTACTATGGCTACACCTTC
TRBV7-7	TRBJ2-5	-	16	-	CASSLRLGENQETKYF	TGTGCTAGCAGCTTACGACTAGGAGAGAACCAAGAGACCAAGTACTTC
TRBV5-6	TRBJ2-7	-	17	-	CASSLGGWAGSLYEQYF	TGTGCCAGCAGCTTGGGGGGCTGGGCGGGGTCCCTCTACGAGCAGTACTTC
TRBV7-2	TRBJ2-5	-	15	many	CASSLEVEVQETQYF	TGTGCCAGCAGCTTAGAGGTAGAGGTCCAAGAGACCCAGTACTTC
TRBV20-1	TRBJ2-7	TRBD1	20	few	CSARDLLGTGGGSTSYEQYF	TGCAGTGCTAGAGATCTCTTGGGGACAGGGGGCGGATCAACCAGCTACGAGCAGTACTTC